The rows below give T cell receptor beta chains drawn from one sample of a study of cytomegalovirus exposure and HLA in healthy donors. TCRdb's copy holds only in-frame clones and misses some; the assay was immunoSEQ multiplex PCR. The table has roughly 100,000 clones, roughly 13% seen once. The sequenced material came from PBMCs. These receptors all stem from a man between 35 and 55 years old in good health and CMV-seropositive. CDR3s leave out the opening cysteine and the closing phenylalanine or tryptophan.

TRBV11-2	TRBJ1-2	ASSLAPGGRDYGYT
TRBV5-4	TRBJ2-5	ASSGGQLPQETQY
TRBV30	TRBJ2-2	ACQSGGPGTGELF
TRBV19	TRBJ2-6	ASSITDISGANVLT
TRBV27	TRBJ2-7	ASSFGQGKYEQY
TRBV7-6	TRBJ2-7	ASSLRGLGEQY
TRBV4-2	TRBJ2-7	ASSTLGGHRPYEQY
TRBV6-6	TRBJ1-1	ASSYLPNTEAF
TRBV18	TRBJ2-2	ASSPGQANTGELF
TRBV7-2	TRBJ2-1	ASSFGGILHEQF
TRBV7-9	TRBJ2-1	ASRSSYEQF
TRBV10-3	TRBJ2-3	AIKTGSGETDTQY
TRBV5-5	TRBJ2-3	ASSNPGLATNTQY
TRBV5-4	TRBJ2-7	ASSSDTGGDINEQY
TRBV7-9	TRBJ2-2	ASRPPTSGNTGELF
TRBV28	TRBJ1-2	ASSLVDGYT
TRBV27	TRBJ2-7	ASSLSTVLPGLAGPYEQY
TRBV27	TRBJ2-7	ASSSGTSGSTEQY
TRBV4-1	TRBJ2-2	ASSQEEGSGSEGNTGELF
TRBV12-5	TRBJ1-2	ASGLVLETEKGGYT
TRBV14	TRBJ1-6	ASSQYGTGDPPLH
TRBV6-5	TRBJ2-1	ASSYAGGWDGEQF
TRBV7-9	TRBJ2-3	ASDSGSTDTQY
TRBV29-1	TRBJ1-1	SVPGALNTEAF
TRBV6-5	TRBJ1-2	ASSYSGTANYGYT
TRBV5-1	TRBJ2-1	ASTKGDSNEQF
TRBV5-1	TRBJ2-3	ASSLTSGSTYSTDTQY
TRBV5-1	TRBJ2-6	ASSGDRGFLSGANVLT
TRBV6-5	TRBJ1-2	ASSTREDYGYT
TRBV20-1	TRBJ2-7	SAGNYEQY
TRBV5-1	TRBJ2-6	ASTLQTGNSGANVLT
TRBV13	TRBJ2-1	ASSFLAGGNNEQF
TRBV18	TRBJ2-7	ASSSGGSYEQY
TRBV16	TRBJ2-1	ASSQSAGSSYNEQF
TRBV11-3	TRBJ2-7	ASSSRLAPYEQY
TRBV4-1	TRBJ2-1	ASSQETSRSYNEQF
TRBV28	TRBJ2-5	ASSPQTSGRKTQY
TRBV28	TRBJ2-7	ASRDRGLEQY